Described below is a single T cell receptor beta chain sequence and its context. Attachment of unique molecular identifiers to individual cDNA molecules was performed. Each CDR3 protein gets one entry after TCRdb re-called the 5' RACE reads with MiXCR. The sample has 48,000 or so distinct CDR3 sequences, more than 5.5% seen once. Per germline, CDR1 SNHLY and CDR2 FYNNEI. The length of the CDR3 is 15 residues. Trimming stripped 7 bases from V and 5 bases from J, with 18 bases between. The sample belongs to a study of early T cells in non-severe SARS-CoV-2 infection. Study background: The input, bulk RNA from unsorted whole blood, was sequenced, and chains were unpaired.

The sequences come from whole blood, collected at baseline. The clonotype comes from an adult who was a healthcare worker with PCR-confirmed SARS-CoV-2 infection or an uninfected control (not recorded which). J is TRBJ2-1 and V is TRBV2, with a weak D call TRBD2 (6 bases). The CDR3 region has the DNA TGTGCCAGCAAGGGAGGAAAGGGAAGGGACAATGAGCAGTTCTTC. This translates into CASKGGKGRDNEQFF.